This T cell receptor (beta chain) comes out of a study of cytomegalovirus exposure and HLA in healthy donors. It was with 60 Vbeta and 13 Jbeta primers that the PCR ran. Profiling relied on immunoSEQ multiplex PCR, and the TCRdb table lists in-frame clones only, not all of them. The profile shows about 210,000 clones, around 86% of them singletons. The V and J ends lost 0 bases and 10 bases respectively, with 25 bases between them. Germline V CDR1 and CDR2: LGHNA, YSLEER. The CDR3 covers 19 residues. The sequence was collected from a woman in her fifties or sixties in good health and CMV-seropositive. Material for sequencing was PBMCs. This sequence joins TRBV4-3 and TRBJ1-6, with a weak D call TRBD1 (6 bases). Written as DNA, the CDR3 is TGCGCCAGCAGCCAAGATAGCCCCATGGGTTTGGGGACAAACTCACCCCTCCACTTT. It codes for CASSQDSPMGLGTNSPLHF.